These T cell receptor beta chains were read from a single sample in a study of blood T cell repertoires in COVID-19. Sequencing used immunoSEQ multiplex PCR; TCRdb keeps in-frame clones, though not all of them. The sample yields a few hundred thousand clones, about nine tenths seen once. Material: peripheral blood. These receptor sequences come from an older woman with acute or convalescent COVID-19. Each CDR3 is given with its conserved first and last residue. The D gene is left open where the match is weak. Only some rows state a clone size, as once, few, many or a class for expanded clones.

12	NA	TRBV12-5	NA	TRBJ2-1	CASGPSQYEQFF	TGTGCTAGTGGTCCAAGCCAATATGAGCAGTTCTTC
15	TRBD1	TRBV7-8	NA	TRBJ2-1	CASSLSRGRLDEQFF	TGTGCCAGCAGCTTAAGCAGGGGGCGTTTGGATGAGCAGTTCTTC
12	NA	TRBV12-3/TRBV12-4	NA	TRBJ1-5	CASSHYNQPQHF	TGTGCCAGCAGCCACTACAATCAGCCCCAGCATTTT
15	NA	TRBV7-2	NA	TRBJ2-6	CASRLAGHGANVLTF	TGTGCCAGCAGACTAGCAGGTCATGGGGCCAACGTCCTGACTTTC
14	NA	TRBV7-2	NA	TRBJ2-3	CASSSQGSTDTQYF	TGTGCCAGCAGCTCCCAGGGGAGCACAGATACGCAGTATTTT
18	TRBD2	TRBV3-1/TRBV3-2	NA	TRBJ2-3	CASSHVGTSGGAGDTQYF	TGTGCCAGCAGCCACGTAGGGACTAGCGGGGGGGCGGGAGATACGCAGTATTTT
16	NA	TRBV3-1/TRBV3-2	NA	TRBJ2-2	CASSLPGGSGAGELFF	TGTGCCAGCAGCCTCCCGGGTGGAAGTGGTGCCGGGGAGCTGTTTTTT
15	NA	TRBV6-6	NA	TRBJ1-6	CASSYSTGEASPLHF	TGTGCCAGCAGTTACTCGACGGGGGAGGCGTCACCCCTCCACTTT
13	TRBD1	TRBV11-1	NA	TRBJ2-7	CASSFGTVYEQYF	TGTGCCAGCAGCTTCGGGACAGTCTACGAGCAGTACTTC
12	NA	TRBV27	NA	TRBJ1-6	CASSFRNSPLHF	TGTGCCAGCAGTTTTCGGAATTCACCCCTCCACTTT
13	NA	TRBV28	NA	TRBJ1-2	CASSLVSVFGYTF	TGTGCCAGCAGTTTAGTATCGGTTTTTGGCTACACCTTC
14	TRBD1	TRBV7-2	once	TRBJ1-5	CASSLGGGNQLQHF	TGTGCCAGCAGCTTAGGAGGGGGCAATCAGCTCCAGCATTTT
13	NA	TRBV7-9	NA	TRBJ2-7	CASSPRASYEQYF	TGTGCCAGCAGCCCGCGGGCCTCCTACGAGCAGTACTTC
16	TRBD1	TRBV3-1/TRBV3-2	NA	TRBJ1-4	CASSLRGQGVREKLFF	TGTGCCAGCAGCCTACGCGGACAGGGGGTTCGAGAAAAACTGTTTTTT
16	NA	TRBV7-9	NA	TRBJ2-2	CASSLRWQGRTGELFF	TGTGCCAGCAGCTTACGGTGGCAGGGTCGGACCGGGGAGCTGTTTTTT
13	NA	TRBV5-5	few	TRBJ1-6	CASSLTRVVPLHF	TGTGCCAGCAGCTTGACGAGGGTTGTCCCCCTCCACTTT
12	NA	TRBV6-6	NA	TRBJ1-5	CASSYDYQPQHF	TGTGCCAGCAGTTACGACTACCAGCCCCAGCATTTT
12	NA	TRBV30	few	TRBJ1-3	CAWSRAGNTIYF	TGTGCCTGGAGCCGGGCTGGAAACACCATATATTTT
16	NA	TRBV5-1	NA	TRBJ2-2	CASSLEAASNTGELFF	TGCGCCAGCAGCTTGGAAGCCGCTTCGAACACCGGGGAGCTGTTTTTT
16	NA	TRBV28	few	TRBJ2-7	CASSSSLRTGSYEQYF	TGTGCCAGCAGTTCATCACTCCGGACTGGCTCCTACGAGCAGTACTTC
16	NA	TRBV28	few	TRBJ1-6	CASSFASGRDNSPLHF	TGTGCCAGCAGTTTCGCTTCGGGAAGGGATAATTCACCCCTCCACTTT
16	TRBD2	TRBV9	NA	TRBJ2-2	CASSVTSGRGPGELFF	TGTGCCAGCAGCGTTACTAGCGGGAGGGGCCCCGGGGAGCTGTTTTTT
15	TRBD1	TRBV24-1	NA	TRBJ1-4	CATSDDDRGHEKLFF	TGTGCCACCAGTGACGACGACAGGGGACATGAAAAACTGTTTTTT
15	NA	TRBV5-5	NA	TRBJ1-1	CASSLIRGIYTEAFF	TGTGCCAGCAGCCTGATTCGGGGTATCTACACTGAAGCTTTCTTT
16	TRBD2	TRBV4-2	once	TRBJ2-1	CASSQVDRGGYNEQFF	TGTGCCAGCAGCCAAGTGGACCGGGGGGGCTACAATGAGCAGTTCTTC
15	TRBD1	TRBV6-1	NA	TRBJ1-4	CASSEWTGGIEKLFF	TGTGCCAGCAGTGAGTGGACAGGGGGCATTGAAAAACTGTTTTTT
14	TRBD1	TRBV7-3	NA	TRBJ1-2	CASSLNGQGGGYTF	TGTGCCAGCAGCTTAAATGGGCAGGGGGGAGGCTACACCTTC
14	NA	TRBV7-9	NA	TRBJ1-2	CASSLQQLALGYTF	TGTGCCAGCAGCTTACAACAGTTGGCCCTTGGCTACACCTTC
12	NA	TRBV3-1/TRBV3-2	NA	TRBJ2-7	CASSQYSYEQYF	TGTGCCAGCAGCCAGTACTCCTACGAGCAGTACTTC